Described below is a single TCR beta chain sequence and its context. The data were obtained in a study of long-term antiretroviral therapy in people with HIV. The CDR3 loop spans 14 amino acids. The V gene's germline CDR1 is MDHEN and CDR2 SYDVKM. V gave up 7 bases and J gave up 1 base, with 13 bases separating them. immunoSEQ v3.0 was run at survey level. Sequencing was performed with immunoSEQ multiplex PCR; in TCRdb, only in-frame clones are kept and a portion is missing. The sample lists around 30,000 clones; about 85% were seen once. The material was unsorted PBMCs, obtained 2.3 years after starting antiretroviral therapy. This receptor was obtained from a man aged 35 to 55 with HIV. The V and J genes are TRBV28 and TRBJ1-1; a weak D match, TRBD1 (5 bases). Written as DNA, the CDR3 is TGTGCCAGCACGAAAGGGGACTCGAACACTGAAGCTTTCTTT. It is translated as CASTKGDSNTEAFF. Using reference TRBV28 and TRBJ1-1 for the parts outside the CDR3, the full variable domain is DVKVTQSSRYLVKRTGEKVFLECVQDMDHENMFWYRQDPGLGLRLIYFSYDVKMKEKGDIPEGYSVSREKKERFSLILESASTNQTSMYLCASTKGDSNTEAFFGQGTRLTVV.